This TCR beta chain was sequenced in a study of blood T cell repertoires in COVID-19. This clone was seen more than once but under ten times. V was trimmed by 1 base and J by 7 bases, leaving 7 bases between them. CDR1 and CDR2 (germline): LNHNV, YYDKDF (reference sequence). The CDR3 is made up of 12 amino acids. Original analysis: Amplified reference gene primers provided the basis for estimating nucleated cell counts. TCRdb keeps only in-frame clones here, not all; method: immunoSEQ multiplex PCR. V, J and clone size are those of that table, while D and trimming were read from the DNA. Seen here are around 340,000 clones, approximately 83% observed once, and the top ten hold around 4%.

Sequenced sample: PBMCs or T cells enriched from blood (not recorded which). The sequence came from a woman aged 40 to 50 with acute COVID-19. The chain has TRBV15 and TRBJ1-1; D may be TRBD1 (5 bases). In DNA, the CDR3 is TGTGCCACCAGCAGAGGGGGCGGTGAAGCTTTCTTT. It encodes CATSRGGGEAFF. Using reference TRBV15 and TRBJ1-1 for the parts outside the CDR3, the full variable domain is DAMVIQNPRYQVTQFGKPVTLSCSQTLNHNVMYWYQQKSSQAPKLLFHYYDKDFNNEADTPDNFQSRRPNTSFCFLDIRSPGLGDTAMYLCATSRGGGEAFFGQGTRLTVV.